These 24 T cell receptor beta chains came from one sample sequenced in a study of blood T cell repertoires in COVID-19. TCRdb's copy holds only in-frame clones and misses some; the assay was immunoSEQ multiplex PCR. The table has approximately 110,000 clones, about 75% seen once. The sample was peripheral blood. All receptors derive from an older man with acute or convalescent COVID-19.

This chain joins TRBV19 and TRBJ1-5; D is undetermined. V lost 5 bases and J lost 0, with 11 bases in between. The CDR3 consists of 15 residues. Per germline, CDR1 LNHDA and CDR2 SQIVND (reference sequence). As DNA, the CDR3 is TGTGCCAGTAGTCGGGTAGCCATTAGCAATCAGCCCCAGCATTTT. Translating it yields CASSRVAISNQPQHF.

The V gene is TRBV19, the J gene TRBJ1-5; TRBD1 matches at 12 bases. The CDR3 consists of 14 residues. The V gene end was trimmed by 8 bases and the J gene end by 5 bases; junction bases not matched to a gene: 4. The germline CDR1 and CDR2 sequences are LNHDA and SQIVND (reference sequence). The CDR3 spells CASEGTGGYQPQHF. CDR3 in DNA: TGTGCCAGTGAAGGGACAGGGGGCTATCAGCCCCAGCATTTT.

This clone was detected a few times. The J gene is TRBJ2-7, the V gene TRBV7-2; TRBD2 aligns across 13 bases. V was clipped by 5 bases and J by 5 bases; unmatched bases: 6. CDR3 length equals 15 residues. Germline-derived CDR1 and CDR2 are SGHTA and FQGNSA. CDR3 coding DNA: TGTGCCAGCAGCGTAGGGACTAGCGGGGTCGACGAGCAGTACTTC. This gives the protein CASSVGTSGVDEQYF.

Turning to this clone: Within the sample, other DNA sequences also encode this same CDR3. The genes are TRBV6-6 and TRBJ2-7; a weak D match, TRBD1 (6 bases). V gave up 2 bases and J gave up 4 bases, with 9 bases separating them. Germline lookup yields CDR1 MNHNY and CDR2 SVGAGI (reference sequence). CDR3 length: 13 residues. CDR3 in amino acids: CASSYGGSYEQYF. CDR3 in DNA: TGTGCCAGCAGTTACGGGGGCTCTTACGAGCAGTACTTC.

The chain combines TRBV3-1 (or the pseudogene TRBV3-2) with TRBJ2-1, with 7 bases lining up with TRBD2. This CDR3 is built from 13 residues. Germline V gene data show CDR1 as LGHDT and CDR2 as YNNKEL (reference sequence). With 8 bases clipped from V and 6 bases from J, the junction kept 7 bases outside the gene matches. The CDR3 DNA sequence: TGTGCCAGCTGGGCGGGAGAGGTCAATGAGCAGTTCTTC. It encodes CASWAGEVNEQFF.

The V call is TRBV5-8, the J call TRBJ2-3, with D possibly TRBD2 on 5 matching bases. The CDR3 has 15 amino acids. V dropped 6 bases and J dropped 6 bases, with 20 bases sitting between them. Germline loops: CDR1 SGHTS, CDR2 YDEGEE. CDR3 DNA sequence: TGTGCCAGCACCCTGGCCGGAGGAGCAGCGGATACGCAGTATTTT. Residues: CASTLAGGAADTQYF.

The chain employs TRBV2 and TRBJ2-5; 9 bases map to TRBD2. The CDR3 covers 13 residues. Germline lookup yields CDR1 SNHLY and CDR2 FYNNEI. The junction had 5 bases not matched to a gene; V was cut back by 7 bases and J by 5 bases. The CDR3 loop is CASTSGKPETQYF. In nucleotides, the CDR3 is TGTGCCAGCACTAGCGGGAAACCTGAGACCCAGTACTTC.

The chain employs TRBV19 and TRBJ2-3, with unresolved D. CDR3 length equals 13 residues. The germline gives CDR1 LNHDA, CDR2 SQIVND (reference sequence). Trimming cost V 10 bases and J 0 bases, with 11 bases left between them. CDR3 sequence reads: CATRYSSTDTQYF. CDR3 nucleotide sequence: TGTGCCACGCGATACTCTAGCACAGATACGCAGTATTTT.

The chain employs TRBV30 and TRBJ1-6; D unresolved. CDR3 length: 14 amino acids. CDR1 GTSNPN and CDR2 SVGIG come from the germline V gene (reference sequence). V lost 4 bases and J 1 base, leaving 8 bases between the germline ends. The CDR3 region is CAWNRGSYNSPLHF. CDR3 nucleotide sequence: TGTGCCTGGAACCGGGGATCCTATAATTCACCCCTCCACTTT.

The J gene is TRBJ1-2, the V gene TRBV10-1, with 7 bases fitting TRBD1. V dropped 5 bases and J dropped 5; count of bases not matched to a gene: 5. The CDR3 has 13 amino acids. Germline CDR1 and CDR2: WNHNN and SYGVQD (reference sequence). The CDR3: CASSPGTAYGYTF. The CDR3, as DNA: TGCGCCAGCAGTCCCGGGACAGCGTATGGCTACACCTTC.

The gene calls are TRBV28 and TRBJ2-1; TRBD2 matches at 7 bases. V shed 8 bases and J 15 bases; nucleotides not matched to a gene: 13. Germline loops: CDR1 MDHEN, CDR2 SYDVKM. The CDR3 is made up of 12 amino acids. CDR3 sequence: CASSPSAGVLFF. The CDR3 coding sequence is TGTGCCAGCTCCCCCTCGGCGGGAGTCCTGTTCTTC. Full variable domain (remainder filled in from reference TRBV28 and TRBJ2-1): DVKVTQSSRYLVKRTGEKVFLECVQDMDHENMFWYRQDPGLGLRLIYFSYDVKMKEKGDIPEGYSVSREKKERFSLILESASTNQTSMYLCASSPSAGVLFFGPGTRLTVL.

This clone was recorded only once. This chain's CDR3 is CASSLPPATEQFF. The CDR3 region has the DNA TGTGCCAGCAGCTTACCGCCAGCGACTGAGCAGTTCTTC. The chain recombines TRBV5-4 with TRBJ2-1; no reliable D call. V shed 2 bases and J shed 9 bases, with 12 bases lying between them. CDR3 size: 13 residues. Germline CDR1 SGHNT, CDR2 YYREEE (reference sequence).

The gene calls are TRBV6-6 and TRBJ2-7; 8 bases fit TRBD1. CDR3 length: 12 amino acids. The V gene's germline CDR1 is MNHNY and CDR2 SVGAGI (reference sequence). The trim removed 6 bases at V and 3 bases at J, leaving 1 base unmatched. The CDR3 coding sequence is TGTGCCAGCAGACAGGGGGGCTACGAGCAGTACTTC. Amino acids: CASRQGGYEQYF.

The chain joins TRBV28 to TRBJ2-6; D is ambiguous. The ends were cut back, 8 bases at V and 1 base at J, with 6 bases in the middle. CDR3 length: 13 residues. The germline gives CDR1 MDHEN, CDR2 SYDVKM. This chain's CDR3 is CASSESGANVLTF. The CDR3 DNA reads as TGTGCCAGCTCAGAATCTGGGGCCAACGTCCTGACTTTC.

This CDR3 is CASKTGDAADTQYF. The CDR3 nucleotides read TGTGCCTCCAAAACAGGGGACGCGGCAGATACGCAGTATTTT. The chain recombines TRBV6-5 with TRBJ2-3; 7 nucleotides match TRBD1. The CDR3 spans 14 residues. The ends lost 11 bases at V and 4 bases at J; junction bases unmatched: 12. Germline CDR1 MNHEY, CDR2 SVGAGI.

The CDR3 nucleotides are TGTGCCAGCAGTTTACAGAGGAACACTGAAGCTTTCTTT. It yields the protein CASSLQRNTEAFF. The chain uses TRBV6-5 and TRBJ1-1; the D is unclear. The germline V gene encodes CDR1 MNHEY and CDR2 SVGAGI. V was trimmed by 4 bases and J by 1 base, leaving 7 bases between them. The length of the CDR3 is 13 residues.

The CDR3 protein is CATSRDTQYF. Written as DNA, the CDR3 is TGTGCCACCTCGAGGGATACGCAGTATTTT. The chain uses TRBV28 and TRBJ2-3, with D unresolved. The CDR3 spans 10 residues. CDR1 is MDHEN and CDR2 is SYDVKM in the germline V gene. Trimming shortened V by 10 bases and J by 6 bases, and 8 bases separated the two germline ends.

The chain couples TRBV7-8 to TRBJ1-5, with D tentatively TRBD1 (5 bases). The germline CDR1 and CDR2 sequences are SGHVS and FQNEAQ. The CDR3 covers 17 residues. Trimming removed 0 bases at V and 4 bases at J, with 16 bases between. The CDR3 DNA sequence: TGTGCCAGCAGCTTAGCAGCAGGGAACATTTTGAATCAGCCCCAGCATTTT. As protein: CASSLAAGNILNQPQHF.

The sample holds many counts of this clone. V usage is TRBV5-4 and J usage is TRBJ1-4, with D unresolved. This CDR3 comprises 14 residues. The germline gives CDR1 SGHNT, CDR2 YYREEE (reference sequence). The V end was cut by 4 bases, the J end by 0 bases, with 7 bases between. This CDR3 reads CASSLTATNEKLFF. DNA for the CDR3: TGTGCCAGCAGCCTAACAGCAACTAATGAAAAACTGTTTTTT.

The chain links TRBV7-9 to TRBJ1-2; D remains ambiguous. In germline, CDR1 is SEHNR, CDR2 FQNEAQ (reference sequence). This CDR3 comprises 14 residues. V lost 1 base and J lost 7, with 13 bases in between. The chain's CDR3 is CASSLDRGSGGYTF. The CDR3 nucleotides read TGTGCCAGCAGCTTAGATCGGGGAAGCGGTGGCTACACCTTC.

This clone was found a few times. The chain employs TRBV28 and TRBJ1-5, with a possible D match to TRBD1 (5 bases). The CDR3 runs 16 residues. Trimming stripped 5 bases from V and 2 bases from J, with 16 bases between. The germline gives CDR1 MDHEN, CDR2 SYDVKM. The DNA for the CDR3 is TGTGCCAGCAGTAACGACCAAGGGGCGGGCAATCAGCCCCAGCATTTT. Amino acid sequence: CASSNDQGAGNQPQHF.

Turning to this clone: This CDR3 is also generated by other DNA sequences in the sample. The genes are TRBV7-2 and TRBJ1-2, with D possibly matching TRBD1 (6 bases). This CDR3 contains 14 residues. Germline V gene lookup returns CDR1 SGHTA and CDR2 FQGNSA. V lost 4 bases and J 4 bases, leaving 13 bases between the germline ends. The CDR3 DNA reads TGTGCCAGCAGCTCGAGCGGGGGCAGCTATGGCTACACCTTC. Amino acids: CASSSSGGSYGYTF.

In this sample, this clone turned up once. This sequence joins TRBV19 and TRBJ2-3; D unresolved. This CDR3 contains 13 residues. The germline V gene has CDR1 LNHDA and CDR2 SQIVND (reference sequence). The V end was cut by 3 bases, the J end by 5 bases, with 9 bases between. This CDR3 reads CASSISSGDTQYF. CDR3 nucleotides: TGTGCCAGTAGTATTTCGAGTGGAGATACGCAGTATTTT.

The CDR3: CATSAWDTSRLHF. The CDR3 nucleotides read TGTGCCACCAGTGCCTGGGACACATCGCGCCTCCACTTT. The V gene is TRBV24-1, the J gene TRBJ1-6, with D possibly being TRBD1 (6 bases). The CDR3 runs to 13 residues. V was clipped by 5 bases and J by 15 bases, with 16 bases between them. From germline, CDR1 is KGHDR and CDR2 SFDVKD.